This TCR beta chain was sequenced in a study of T cells in Graves' hyperthyroidism and ophthalmopathy. Regarding the study as a whole: Ophthalmopathy cases were set apart from stable hyperthyroidism by a 13 V-J model. Ophthalmopathy was model-predicted a median roughly 6.3 months pre-onset.

The CDR3 extends over 14 amino acids. Germline loops: CDR1 DFQATT, CDR2 SNEGSKA (reference sequence). Trimming stripped 2 bases from V and 4 bases from J, with 14 bases between. From RNA transcripts, TCR beta CDR3 regions were amplified. Using the HTBI primer set, a first-round RT-PCR was run on the TCR CDR3. From the multiplex PCR reads, TCRdb called clonotypes with MiXCR, one entry per CDR3 protein. The sample lists hundreds of thousands of distinct CDR3 sequences, 15% to 20% seen once, with 28% in the top ten. Together with thyroid ultrasound, orbital computed tomography, serum thyroxine and TRAb, clinical symptoms were used for diagnoses. Out of roughly 10 ml of fresh peripheral blood came the PBMCs. This clonotype was seen ten or more times. The antigen is not known.

Sequencing was performed on blood. The receptor comes from a woman between 18 and 29 years old with Graves' ophthalmopathy. The V call is TRBV20-1, the J call TRBJ1-2; tentatively, D is TRBD1 (6 bases). CDR3 in amino acids: CSARHPGAGYGYTF. The DNA for the CDR3 is TGCAGTGCTAGACACCCGGGGGCCGGCTATGGCTACACCTTC.